The rows below give T cell receptor beta chains drawn from one sample of a study of long-term antiretroviral therapy in people with HIV. The table came from immunoSEQ multiplex PCR; TCRdb's copy has only in-frame clones and leaves some out. The sample contains approximately 13,000 clones, roughly 88% of which appear only once. Material: unsorted PBMCs, obtained 0.4 years after starting antiretroviral therapy. These receptors came from a man aged 25-45 years with HIV. Each CDR3 is given with its conserved first and last residue. The order of the fields is D gene, V gene, J gene, clone size, CDR3 DNA, CDR3 protein. D genes are given only for firm matches. Rows may omit the clone size; those that give it use once, few, many or a size class.

>.|TRBV7-9|TRBJ1-2|.
TGTGCCAGCAGCTTGGGAGGGGTAAGGGAGACTAACTATGGCTACACCTTC
CASSLGGVRETNYGYTF
>.|TRBV4-2|TRBJ1-1|few
TGTGCCAGCAGCCAAGAGGCCACAAACACTGAAGCTTTCTTT
CASSQEATNTEAFF
>TRBD2|TRBV6-6|TRBJ2-1|.
TGTGCCAGCAGTTATAGCGGGGGAGACAATGAGCAGTTCTTC
CASSYSGGDNEQFF
>TRBD2|TRBV13|TRBJ2-5|.
TGTGCCAGCAGCCTCCGGGGGGGGACCCAGTACTTC
CASSLRGGTQYF
>.|TRBV7-9|TRBJ1-2|.
TGTGCCAGCAGCTTATTTCGGTTGGAACTACGGTACTATGGCTACACCTTC
CASSLFRLELRYYGYTF
>TRBD1|TRBV2|TRBJ2-6|.
TGTGCCAGCAGCTCGACAGGGCCCTCTGGGGCCAACGTCCTGACTTTC
CASSSTGPSGANVLTF
>TRBD2|TRBV5-1|TRBJ2-1|.
TGCGCCAGCAGCCCGGAGGGACTAGCGGGATTAGAGCAGTTCTTC
CASSPEGLAGLEQFF
>TRBD1|TRBV29-1|TRBJ1-3|.
TGCAGCGTTGAAGCCCGGACAGGGAGAAACACCATATATTTT
CSVEARTGRNTIYF
>.|TRBV30|TRBJ1-3|.
TGTGCCTGGAGTGTACTTCCACCGACCTCTGGAAACACCATATATTTT
CAWSVLPPTSGNTIYF
>.|TRBV28|TRBJ1-5|.
TGTGCCAGCAGTTTGAGGCAGCCCCAGCATTTT
CASSLRQPQHF
>.|TRBV4-3|TRBJ1-1|.
TGCGCCAGCAGCCAAGAGGGGCCTTTGACCCTCCACACTGAAGCTTTCTTT
CASSQEGPLTLHTEAFF